The source of this T cell receptor (beta chain) is a study of neurological immune-mediated disorders. TCRdb reprocessed the 5' RACE reads with MiXCR, giving one entry per CDR3 protein. In the table there are 65,000 to 80,000 distinct CDR3 sequences, roughly 4.8% of which are singletons. V was clipped by 3 bases and J by 5 bases; unmatched bases: 4. Germline V lookup: CDR1 KGHSH, CDR2 LQKENI. The CDR3 covers 13 residues. The specimen was PBMCs. The chain carries TRBV18 and TRBJ2-7; 7 bases fit TRBD1. The sequence came from a woman aged 70-85 years with multiple sclerosis. The CDR3 DNA follows: TGTGCCAGCTCACCGCCCGGGACAGACGAGCAGTACTTC. It specifies CASSPPGTDEQYF.